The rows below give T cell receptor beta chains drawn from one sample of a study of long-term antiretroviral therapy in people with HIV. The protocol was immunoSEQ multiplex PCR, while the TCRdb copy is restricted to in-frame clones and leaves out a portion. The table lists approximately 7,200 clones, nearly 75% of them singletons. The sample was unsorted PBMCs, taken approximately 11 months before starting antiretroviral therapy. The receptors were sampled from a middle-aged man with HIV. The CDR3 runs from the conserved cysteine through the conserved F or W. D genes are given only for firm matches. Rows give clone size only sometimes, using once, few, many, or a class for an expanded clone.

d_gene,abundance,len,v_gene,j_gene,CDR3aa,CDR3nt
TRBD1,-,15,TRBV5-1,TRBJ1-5,CASSPGQGSNQPQHF,TGCGCCAGCAGCCCGGGACAGGGGAGCAATCAGCCCCAGCATTTT
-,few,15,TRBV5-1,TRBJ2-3,CASSSALGVPDTQYF,TGCGCCAGCAGCTCAGCTCTCGGCGTGCCAGATACGCAGTATTTT
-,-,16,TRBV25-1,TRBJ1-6,CASSEYTPQYNSPLHF,TGTGCCAGCAGTGAATATACCCCACAGTATAATTCACCCCTCCACTTT
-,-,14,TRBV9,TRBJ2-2,CASSVGGETGELFF,TGTGCCAGCAGCGTAGGGGGGGAGACCGGGGAGCTGTTTTTT
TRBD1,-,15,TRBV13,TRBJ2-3,CASSTRQGNTDTQYF,TGTGCCAGCAGCACTAGACAGGGAAATACAGATACGCAGTATTTT
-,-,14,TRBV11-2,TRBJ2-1,CASSPQGLYNEQFF,TGTGCCAGCAGCCCCCAGGGACTCTACAATGAGCAGTTCTTC
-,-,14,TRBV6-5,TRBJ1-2,CATSVQRENYGYTF,TGTGCCACTAGCGTCCAACGAGAGAACTATGGCTACACCTTC
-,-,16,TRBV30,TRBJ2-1,CAWSVLWRAQNNEQFF,TGTGCCTGGAGTGTACTTTGGCGGGCTCAAAACAATGAGCAGTTCTTC
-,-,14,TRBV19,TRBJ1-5,CASSMIQTNQPQHF,TGTGCCAGTAGTATGATCCAGACTAATCAGCCCCAGCATTTT
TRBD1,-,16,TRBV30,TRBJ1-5,CAWAGQGPYSNQPQHF,TGTGCCTGGGCGGGACAGGGGCCATATAGCAATCAGCCCCAGCATTTT
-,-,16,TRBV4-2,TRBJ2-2,CASSQEGRGETGELFF,TGTGCCAGCAGCCAAGAGGGCAGGGGCGAAACCGGGGAGCTGTTTTTT
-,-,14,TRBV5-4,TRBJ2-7,CASSRRDTTDEQYF,TGTGCCAGCAGCCGCCGGGACACCACCGACGAGCAGTACTTC
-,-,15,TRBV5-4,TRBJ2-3,CASSLLSGGTDTQYF,TGTGCCAGCAGCTTGCTGTCGGGGGGCACAGATACGCAGTATTTT
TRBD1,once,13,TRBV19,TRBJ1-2,CASSVRGNYGYTF,TGTGCCAGTAGCGTCAGGGGGAACTATGGCTACACCTTC
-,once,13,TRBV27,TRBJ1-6,CASSFPGNSPLHF,TGTGCCAGCAGTTTTCCAGGGAATTCACCCCTCCACTTT
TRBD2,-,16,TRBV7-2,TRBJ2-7,CASSSLLAGKTYEQYF,TGTGCCAGCAGCTCGTTACTAGCGGGGAAAACCTACGAGCAGTACTTC
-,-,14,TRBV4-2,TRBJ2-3,CASSHPGRTDTQYF,TGTGCCAGCAGCCATCCAGGGCGCACAGATACGCAGTATTTT
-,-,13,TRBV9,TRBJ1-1,CASSADRNTEAFF,TGTGCCAGCAGCGCGGACAGAAACACTGAAGCTTTCTTT
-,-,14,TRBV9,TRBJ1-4,CASSGGGSGEKLFF,TGTGCCAGCAGCGGAGGTGGAAGTGGAGAAAAACTGTTTTTT
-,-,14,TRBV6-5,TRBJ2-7,CASSYRHPSYEQYF,TGTGCCAGCAGTTACAGACACCCCTCCTACGAGCAGTACTTC
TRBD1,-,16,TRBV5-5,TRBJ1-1,CASSLRLQGANTEAFF,TGTGCCAGCAGCTTACGCTTACAGGGGGCTAACACTGAAGCTTTCTTT
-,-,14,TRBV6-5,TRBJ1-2,CASSFSGFDYGYTF,TGTGCCAGCAGTTTCTCCGGGTTCGACTATGGCTACACCTTC
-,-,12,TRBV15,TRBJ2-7,CATSRDKTDQYF,TGTGCCACCAGCAGAGATAAGACAGACCAGTACTTC
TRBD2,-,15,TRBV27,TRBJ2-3,CASSVTGGARDTQYF,TGTGCCAGCAGTGTGACCGGGGGGGCGCGAGATACGCAGTATTTT
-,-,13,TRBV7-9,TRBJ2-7,CASSLRGPHEQYF,TGTGCCAGCAGCTTACGAGGGCCCCACGAGCAGTACTTC
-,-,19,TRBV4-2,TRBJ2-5,CASSQKGSLTDPGRETQYF,TGTGCCAGCAGCCAAAAGGGCAGTCTGACGGATCCTGGTAGGGAGACCCAGTACTTC
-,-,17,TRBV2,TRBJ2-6,CASTLTGSSSGANVLTF,TGTGCCAGCACCTTGACAGGTTCCTCCTCTGGGGCCAACGTCCTGACTTTC
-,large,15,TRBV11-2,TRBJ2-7,CASSSKRGTSYEQYF,TGTGCCAGCAGCTCGAAGAGGGGAACCTCCTACGAGCAGTACTTC
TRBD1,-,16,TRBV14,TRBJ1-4,CASSPLQGARDEKLFF,TGTGCCAGCAGCCCCCTCCAGGGGGCGAGGGATGAAAAACTGTTTTTT
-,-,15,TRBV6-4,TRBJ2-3,CASSDSGGRTDTQYF,TGTGCCAGCAGTGACTCGGGGGGGCGGACAGATACGCAGTATTTT
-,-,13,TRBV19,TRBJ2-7,CASSQGLTYEQYF,TGTGCCAGTAGTCAAGGCCTTACCTACGAGCAGTACTTC
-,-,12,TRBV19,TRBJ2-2,CASSMGGGELFF,TGTGCCAGTAGTATGGGAGGTGGGGAGCTGTTTTTT
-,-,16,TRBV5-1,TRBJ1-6,CASSFRGGGNNSPLHF,TGCGCCAGCAGCTTCCGCGGTGGGGGGAATAATTCACCCCTCCACTTT
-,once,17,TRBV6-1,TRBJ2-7,CASSENMVGHRSYEQYF,TGTGCCAGCAGTGAAAATATGGTGGGACATAGAAGCTACGAGCAGTACTTC
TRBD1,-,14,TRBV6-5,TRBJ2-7,CASRRRDSSYEQYF,TGTGCCAGCAGACGCCGGGACAGCTCCTACGAGCAGTACTTC
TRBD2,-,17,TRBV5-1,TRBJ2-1,CASSPTSGGSSYNEQFF,TGCGCCAGCAGCCCTACCAGCGGGGGGAGCTCCTACAATGAGCAGTTCTTC
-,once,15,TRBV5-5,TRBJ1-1,CASSLWPTENTEAFF,TGTGCCAGCAGCTTGTGGCCTACAGAAAACACTGAAGCTTTCTTT
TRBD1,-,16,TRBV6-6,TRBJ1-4,CASSYSGTGEDEKLFF,TGTGCCAGCAGTTACTCGGGGACAGGGGAAGATGAAAAACTGTTTTTT
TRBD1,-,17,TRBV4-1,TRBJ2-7,CASSQNRWGDRVWEQYF,TGCGCCAGCAGCCAAAACAGATGGGGGGACAGGGTGTGGGAGCAGTACTTC
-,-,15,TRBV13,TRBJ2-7,CASSYSARGDDEQYF,TGTGCCAGCAGCTATAGCGCCAGGGGCGACGACGAGCAGTACTTC
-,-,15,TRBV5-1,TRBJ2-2,CASSLEGPNTGELFF,TGCGCCAGCAGCTTGGAGGGACCCAACACCGGGGAGCTGTTTTTT
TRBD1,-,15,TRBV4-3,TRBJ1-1,CASSQDTGGYTEAFF,TGCGCCAGCAGCCAAGATACAGGGGGCTACACTGAAGCTTTCTTT
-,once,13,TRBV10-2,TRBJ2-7,CAVMGGGRYEQYF,TGCGCCGTCATGGGGGGGGGCCGATACGAGCAGTACTTC
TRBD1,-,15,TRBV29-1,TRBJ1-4,CSVEDTRGQFEKLFF,TGCAGCGTTGAGGATACCAGGGGGCAGTTTGAAAAACTGTTTTTT
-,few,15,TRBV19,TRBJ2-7,CASSSLRDPPYEQYF,TGTGCCAGTAGTAGCCTCCGGGACCCGCCATACGAGCAGTACTTC
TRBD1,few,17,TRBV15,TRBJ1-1,CATSSFSRTGMNTEAFF,TGTGCCACCAGCAGCTTTTCCCGGACAGGGATGAACACTGAAGCTTTCTTT
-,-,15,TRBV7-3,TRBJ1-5,CASSPTGRSNQPQHF,TGTGCCAGCAGCCCGACAGGTCGGAGCAATCAGCCCCAGCATTTT
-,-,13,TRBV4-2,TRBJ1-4,CASSQNEGEKLFF,TGTGCCAGCAGCCAAAATGAGGGAGAAAAACTGTTTTTT
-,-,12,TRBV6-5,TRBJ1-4,CASSRPNEKLFF,TGTGCCAGCAGTCGACCTAATGAAAAACTGTTTTTT
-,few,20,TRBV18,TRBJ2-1,CASSPYRDRLFFFSYNEQFF,TGTGCCAGCTCACCGTATAGGGACCGTCTCTTTTTTTTCTCCTACAATGAGCAGTTCTTC